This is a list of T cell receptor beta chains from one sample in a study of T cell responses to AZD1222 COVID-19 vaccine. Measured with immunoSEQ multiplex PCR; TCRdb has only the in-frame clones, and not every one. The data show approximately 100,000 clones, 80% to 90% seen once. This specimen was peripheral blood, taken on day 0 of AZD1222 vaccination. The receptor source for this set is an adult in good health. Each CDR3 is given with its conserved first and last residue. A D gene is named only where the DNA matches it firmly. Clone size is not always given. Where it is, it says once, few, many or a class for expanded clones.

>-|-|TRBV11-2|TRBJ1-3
TGTGCCAGCAGCTTATCCCAGGGTACTGGAAACACCATATATTTT
CASSLSQGTGNTIYF
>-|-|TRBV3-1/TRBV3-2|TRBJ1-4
TGTGCCAGCAGCCATTTCGGGACGGCGAATGCGGGGGAAAAACTGTTTTTT
CASSHFGTANAGEKLFF
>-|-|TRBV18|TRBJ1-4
TGTGCCAGCTCAACCTTTCAGGGGCGGGCTAATGAAAAACTGTTTTTT
CASSTFQGRANEKLFF
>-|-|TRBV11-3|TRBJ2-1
TGTGCCAGCAGCTTAGAGGGGGGACATGAGCAGTTCTTC
CASSLEGGHEQFF
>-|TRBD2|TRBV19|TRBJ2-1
TGTGCCAGTAGTATAGATCTTTGGAGCGGGGGTTACAATGAGCAGTTCTTC
CASSIDLWSGGYNEQFF
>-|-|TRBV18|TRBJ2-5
TGTGCCAGCTCACCCAGCCGTCAAGAGACCCAGTACTTC
CASSPSRQETQYF
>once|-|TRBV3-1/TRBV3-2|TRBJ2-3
TGTGCCAGCAGCCAAGAAGGAGGAGGCTTTCGCACAGATACGCAGTATTTT
CASSQEGGGFRTDTQYF
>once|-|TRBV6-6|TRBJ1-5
TGTGCCAGCAGTTATTATACAGTCAATCAGCCCCAGCATTTT
CASSYYTVNQPQHF
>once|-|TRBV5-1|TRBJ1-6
TGCGCCAGCAGCTTGGCTGTGGTTTCACCCCTCCACTTT
CASSLAVVSPLHF
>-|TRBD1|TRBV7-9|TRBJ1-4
TGTGCCAGCAGCCCACGGACAGGGGGCGGTGAGAATGAAAAACTGTTTTTT
CASSPRTGGGENEKLFF
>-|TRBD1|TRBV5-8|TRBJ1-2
TGTGCCAGCAGCAAACGGACAGGGGGATTCTATGGCTACACCTTC
CASSKRTGGFYGYTF
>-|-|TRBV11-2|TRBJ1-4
TGTGCCAGCAGCTTAGGGACAGCAACTAATGAAAAACTGTTTTTT
CASSLGTATNEKLFF
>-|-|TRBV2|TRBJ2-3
TGTGCCAGCAGTGCTTTACAGACCTACACAGATACGCAGTATTTT
CASSALQTYTDTQYF
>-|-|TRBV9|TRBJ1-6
TGTGCCAGCAGCGTAGGGGGCTCCTATAATTCACCCCTCCACTTT
CASSVGGSYNSPLHF
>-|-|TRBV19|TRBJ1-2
TGTGCCAGTAGACAAACAGGGTACCAGAACTATGGCTACACCTTC
CASRQTGYQNYGYTF
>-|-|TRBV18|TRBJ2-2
TGTGCCAGCTCATCGACAGTAGGCCTCACCGGGGAGCTGTTTTTT
CASSSTVGLTGELFF
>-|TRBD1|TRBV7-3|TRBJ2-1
TGTGCCAGCAGCTCTACAGGGGCCGGCTACAATGAGCAGTTCTTC
CASSSTGAGYNEQFF
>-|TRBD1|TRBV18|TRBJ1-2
TGTGCCAGCTCACAGGACAGGGTCTTGTCTCACTATGGCTACACCTTC
CASSQDRVLSHYGYTF
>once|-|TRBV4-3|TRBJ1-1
TGCGCCAGCAGCCTGCGGACAGACAACACTGAAGCTTTCTTT
CASSLRTDNTEAFF
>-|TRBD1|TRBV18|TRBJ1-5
TGTGCCAGCTCACCGGACAGGGTGGACCAGCCCCAGCATTTT
CASSPDRVDQPQHF
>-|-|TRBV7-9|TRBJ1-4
TGTGCCAGCAGCTTTCGAGGCATGACTAATGAAAAACTGTTTTTT
CASSFRGMTNEKLFF
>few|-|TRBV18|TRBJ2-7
TGTGCCAGCTCACCACTTGGGGCCTGGACCCACGAGCAGTACTTC
CASSPLGAWTHEQYF
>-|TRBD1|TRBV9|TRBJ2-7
TGTGCCAGCAGCGTCGGACAGGGGGCTTACGAGCAGTACTTC
CASSVGQGAYEQYF
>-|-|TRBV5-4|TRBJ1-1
TGTGCCAGCAGCTTGGAACGGAGTGAAGCTTTCTTT
CASSLERSEAFF
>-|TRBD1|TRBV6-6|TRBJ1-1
TGTGCCAGCAGTTACCGACAGGGGCGGGCTACTGAAGCTTTCTTT
CASSYRQGRATEAFF
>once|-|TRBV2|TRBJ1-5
TGTGCCAGCACCCGGACGAGCGGAGGCAATCAGCCCCAGCATTTT
CASTRTSGGNQPQHF
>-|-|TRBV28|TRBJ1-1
TGTGCCAGCAGTTTATGGTGGATGGGGGGAGGGGGACCCCTAAGGAACACTGAAGCTTTCTTT
CASSLWWMGGGGPLRNTEAFF
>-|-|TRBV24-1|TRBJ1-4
TGTGCCACCAGTGACAGACGTAATGAAAAACTGTTTTTT
CATSDRRNEKLFF
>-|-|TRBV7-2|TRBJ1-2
TGTGCCAGCAGCTCCCAATCACAGGGTTGGACCTATGGCTACACCTTC
CASSSQSQGWTYGYTF
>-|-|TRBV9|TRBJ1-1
TGTGCCAGCAGCGGCGGGGGTCGGACTGAAGCTTTCTTT
CASSGGGRTEAFF
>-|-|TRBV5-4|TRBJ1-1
TGTGCCAGCAGCTTGGTCGGTTCTGGGGTTGAAGCTTTCTTT
CASSLVGSGVEAFF
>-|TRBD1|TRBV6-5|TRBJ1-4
TGTGCCAGCAGCTGGGACAGGGATGGTGAAAAACTGTTTTTT
CASSWDRDGEKLFF
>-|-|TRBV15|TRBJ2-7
TGTGCCACCAGCTCCCAGGGGCCAGGTGGGGTGACCTACGAGCAGTACTTC
CATSSQGPGGVTYEQYF
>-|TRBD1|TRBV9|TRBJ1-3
TGTGCCAGCAGCGTAGCGGGACAGGGTTCTGGAAACACCATATATTTT
CASSVAGQGSGNTIYF
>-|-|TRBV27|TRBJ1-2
TGTGCCAGCAGTCTCCATCCGGGGGCGCTTACCTTC
CASSLHPGALTF
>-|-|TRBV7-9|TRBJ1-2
TGTGCCAGCAGCTTAGTCCAGACCCAAGGGGCAGAAGGCACCTTC
CASSLVQTQGAEGTF
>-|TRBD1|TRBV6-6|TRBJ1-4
TGTGCCAGCAGTTACTCGGGGCCAGGGGGTAATGAAAAACTGTTTTTT
CASSYSGPGGNEKLFF
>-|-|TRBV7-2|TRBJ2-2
TGTGCCAGCAGCTTAATAAAGACCACCGGGGAGCTGTTTTTT
CASSLIKTTGELFF
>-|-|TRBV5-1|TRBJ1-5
TGCGCCAGCAGCCCCGGGATAGGGAATCAGCCCCAGCATTTT
CASSPGIGNQPQHF
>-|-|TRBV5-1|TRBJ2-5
TGCGCCAGCAGCTTGATCGTCCAAGAGACCCAGTACTTC
CASSLIVQETQYF
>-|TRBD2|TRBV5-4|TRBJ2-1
TGTGCCAGCAGCTTGGCCGGCGGGGGTTCCGATGAGCAGTTCTTC
CASSLAGGGSDEQFF
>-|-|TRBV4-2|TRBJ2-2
TGTGCCAGCAGCCCCAGACAGGCAAACACCGGGGAGCTGTTTTTT
CASSPRQANTGELFF
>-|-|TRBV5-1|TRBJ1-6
TGCGCCAGCAGCTTGCGGCAGAATAATTCACCCCTCCACTTT
CASSLRQNNSPLHF
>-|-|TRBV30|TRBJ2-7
TGTGCCTGGAGGAGGGTAGGTCTCTACGAGCAGTACTTC
CAWRRVGLYEQYF
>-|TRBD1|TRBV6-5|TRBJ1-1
TGTGCCAGCAGGCAGGGGGTACTGAACACTGAAGCTTTCTTT
CASRQGVLNTEAFF
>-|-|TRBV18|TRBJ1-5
TGTGCCAGCTCACTTCCCGGCCCTGGGAGTCAGCCCCAGCATTTT
CASSLPGPGSQPQHF
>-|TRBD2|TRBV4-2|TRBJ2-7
TGTGCCAGCAGCCAAGATATGGGGGGGAGGCCCTACTACGAGCAGTACTTC
CASSQDMGGRPYYEQYF
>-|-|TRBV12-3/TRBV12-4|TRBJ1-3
TGTGCCAGCAGTTTAGTATCAGGAAACACCATATATTTT
CASSLVSGNTIYF
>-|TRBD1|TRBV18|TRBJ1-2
TGTGCCAGCTCAACGGGACAGAACTATGGCTACACCTTC
CASSTGQNYGYTF
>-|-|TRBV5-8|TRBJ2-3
TGTGCCAGCAGCTTGAACACCCCTGGCACAGATACGCAGTATTTT
CASSLNTPGTDTQYF
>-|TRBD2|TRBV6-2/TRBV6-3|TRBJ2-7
TGTGCCAGCAGTTACGGTGGTAGCGGGTTCTACGAGCAGTACTTC
CASSYGGSGFYEQYF